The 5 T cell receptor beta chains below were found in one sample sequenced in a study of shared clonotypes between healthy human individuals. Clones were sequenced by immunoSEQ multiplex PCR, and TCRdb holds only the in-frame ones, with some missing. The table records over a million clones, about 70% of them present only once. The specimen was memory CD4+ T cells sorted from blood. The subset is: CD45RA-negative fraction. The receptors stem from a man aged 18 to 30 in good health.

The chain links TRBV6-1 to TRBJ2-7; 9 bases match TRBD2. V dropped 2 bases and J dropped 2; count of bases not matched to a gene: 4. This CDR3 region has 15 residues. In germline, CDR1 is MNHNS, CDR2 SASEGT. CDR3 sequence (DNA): TGTGCCAGCAGTGAAATGAGCGGGGGGACCTACGAGCAGTACTTC. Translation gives CASSEMSGGTYEQYF.

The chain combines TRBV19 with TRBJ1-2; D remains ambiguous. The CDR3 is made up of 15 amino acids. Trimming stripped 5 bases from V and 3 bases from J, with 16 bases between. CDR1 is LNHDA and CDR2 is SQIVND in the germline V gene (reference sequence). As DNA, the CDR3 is TGTGCCAGTAGTCCGCCGGGTTTAGAAGACTATGGCTACACCTTC. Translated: CASSPPGLEDYGYTF. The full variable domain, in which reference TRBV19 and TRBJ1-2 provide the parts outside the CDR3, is DGGITQSPKYLFRKEGQNVTLSCEQNLNHDAMYWYRQDPGQGLRLIYYSQIVNDFQKGDIAEGYSVSREKKESFPLTVTSAQKNPTAFYLCASSPPGLEDYGYTFGSGTRLTVV.

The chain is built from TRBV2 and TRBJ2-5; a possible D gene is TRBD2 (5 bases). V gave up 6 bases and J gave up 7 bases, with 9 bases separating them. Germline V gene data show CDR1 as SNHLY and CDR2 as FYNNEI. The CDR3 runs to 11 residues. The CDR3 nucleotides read TGTGCCAGCAGGACGGCGGGGACCCAGTACTTC. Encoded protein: CASRTAGTQYF. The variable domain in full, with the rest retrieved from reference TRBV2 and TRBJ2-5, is EPEVTQTPSHQVTQMGQEVILRCVPISNHLYFYWYRQILGQKVEFLVSFYNNEISEKSEIFDDQFSVERPDGSNFTLKIRSTKLEDSAMYFCASRTAGTQYFGPGTRLLVL.

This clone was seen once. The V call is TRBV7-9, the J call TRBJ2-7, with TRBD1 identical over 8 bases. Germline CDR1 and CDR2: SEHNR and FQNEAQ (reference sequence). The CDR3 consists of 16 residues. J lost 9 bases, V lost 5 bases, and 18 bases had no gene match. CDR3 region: CASSIGQGAHTGVQYF. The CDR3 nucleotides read TGTGCCAGCAGCATTGGGCAGGGGGCACATACCGGGGTGCAGTACTTC. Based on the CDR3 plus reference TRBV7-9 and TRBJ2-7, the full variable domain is DTGVSQNPRHKITKRGQNVTFRCDPISEHNRLYWYRQTLGQGPEFLTYFQNEAQLEKSRLLSDRFSAERPKGSFSTLEIQRTEQGDSAMYLCASSIGQGAHTGVQYFGPGTRLTVT.

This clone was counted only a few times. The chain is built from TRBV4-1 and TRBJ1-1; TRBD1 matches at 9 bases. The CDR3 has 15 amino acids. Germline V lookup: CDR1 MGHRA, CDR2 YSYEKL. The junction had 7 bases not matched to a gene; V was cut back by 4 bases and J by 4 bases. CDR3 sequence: CASSRRQGDLTEAFF. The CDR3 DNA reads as TGCGCCAGCAGCCGGCGACAGGGGGATCTCACTGAAGCTTTCTTT.